Below, 20 T cell receptor beta chains from the same sample are listed, as sequenced in a study of cytomegalovirus exposure and HLA in healthy donors. Primers for the PCR totalled 60 Vbeta and 13 Jbeta. The protocol was immunoSEQ multiplex PCR, while the TCRdb copy is restricted to in-frame clones and leaves out a portion. The table shows around 190,000 clones, with 70% to 85% occurring only once. Sequenced sample: PBMCs. Receptors were obtained from a woman in her thirties or forties in good health and CMV-seronegative.

V and J are TRBV6-1 and TRBJ1-3, with unresolved D. CDR1 and CDR2 from the germline V gene are MNHNS and SASEGT. The CDR3 covers 17 residues. V shed 2 bases and J shed 4 bases, with 18 bases lying between them. Here the CDR3 DNA reads TGTGCCAGCAGTGAATCTCATTTGCAGAACCTCGGAAACACCATATATTTT. Translating it yields CASSESHLQNLGNTIYF.

The CDR3 nucleotides are TGTGCCAGCAGTTACGGTCTACCCCCCTACGAGCAGTACTTC. The encoded protein is CASSYGLPPYEQYF. The chain is built from TRBV6-6 and TRBJ2-7; D is unresolved. V lost 2 bases and J 2 bases, leaving 10 bases between the germline ends. This CDR3 region has 14 residues. CDR1 is MNHNY and CDR2 is SVGAGI in the germline V gene (reference sequence).

The table lists this clone with a few counts. The chain links TRBV30 to TRBJ1-1, with D perhaps TRBD1 (6 bases). Germline CDR1 is GTSNPN and CDR2 is SVGIG (reference sequence). This CDR3 contains 13 residues. V gave up 4 bases and J gave up 1 base, with 10 bases separating them. The CDR3 coding sequence is TGTGCCTGGAACCCACAGGGGAACACTGAAGCTTTCTTT. Its translation is CAWNPQGNTEAFF.

The rearrangement uses TRBV9 and TRBJ2-1; a weak D match, TRBD2 (6 bases). V was pared by 3 bases and J by 6 bases, with 10 bases between. This CDR3 comprises 13 residues. Germline CDR1 is SGDLS and CDR2 is YYNGEE. The DNA of the CDR3 is TGTGCCAGCAGCGGAAATAGCGGCAATGAGCAGTTCTTC. Translation gives CASSGNSGNEQFF.

This CDR3 is CASSIKPATGGSSYEQYF. The CDR3 bases are TGTGCCAGTAGTATAAAGCCCGCGACAGGGGGGAGCTCCTACGAGCAGTACTTC. This rearrangement joins TRBV19 to TRBJ2-7; 9 bases align to TRBD1. Germline CDR1 LNHDA, CDR2 SQIVND (reference sequence). CDR3 size: 18 residues. Trimming removed 2 bases from V and 0 bases from J; junction bases left unmatched: 11.

This clone was picked up a small number of times. CDR3 sequence (DNA): TGCGCCAGCAGCCAAGTAAGGGACAGCTACGAGCAGTACTTC. This codes for CASSQVRDSYEQYF. V is TRBV4-1 and J is TRBJ2-7; TRBD1 matches at 7 bases. The junction had 3 bases not matched to a gene; V was cut back by 1 base and J by 3 bases. There are 14 residues in the CDR3. In germline, CDR1 is MGHRA, CDR2 YSYEKL.

The V and J genes are TRBV27 and TRBJ1-2; no definite D call. Germline V lookup: CDR1 MNHEY, CDR2 SMNVEV (reference sequence). The CDR3 runs to 13 residues. V gave up 2 bases and J gave up 2 bases, with 6 bases separating them. CDR3 coding DNA: TGTGCCAGCAGTTTAGGGAGAAACTATGGCTACACCTTC. Protein sequence: CASSLGRNYGYTF.

The CDR3 DNA follows: TGCGCCAGCAGCCGCGACAGGGGGAACACTGAAGCTTTCTTT. Its translation is CASSRDRGNTEAFF. The chain joins TRBV4-1 to TRBJ1-1; TRBD1 matches 8 bases. The junction had 2 bases not matched to a gene; V was cut back by 4 bases and J by 1 base. This CDR3 spans 14 amino acids. Germline V gives CDR1 MGHRA, CDR2 YSYEKL.

This clone was counted a few times. The V call is TRBV27, the J call TRBJ1-2; a weak D match, TRBD1 (5 bases). The CDR3 runs 12 residues. The V gene lost 6 bases and the J gene lost 10 bases, with 15 bases spanning the gap. Germline-derived CDR1 and CDR2 are MNHEY and SMNVEV (reference sequence). The CDR3 coding sequence is TGTGCCAGCAGACGCGGGACCGGTGACTACACCTTC. Translated, it gives CASRRGTGDYTF.

This sequence joins TRBV11-3 and TRBJ1-5; TRBD1 agrees at 7 bases. The J segment lost 5 bases and the V segment lost 3 bases, leaving 10 bases of the junction unmatched. Germline values: CDR1 SGHNT, CDR2 YENEEA. The CDR3 contains 16 residues. CDR3 in amino acids: CASSFKTTGRYQPQHF. The CDR3 DNA is TGTGCCAGCAGCTTTAAAACGACAGGGCGGTATCAGCCCCAGCATTTT.

The chain combines TRBV5-1 with TRBJ2-5; 7 positions agree with TRBD1. The germline V gene encodes CDR1 SGHRS and CDR2 YFSETQ. After removal of 0 bases from V and 4 bases from J, the junction contained 12 bases not matched to a gene. There are 17 residues in the CDR3. In DNA form, the CDR3 reads TGCGCCAGCAGCTTGGTCACAGGGGTTCTTTTATTAGAGACCCAGTACTTC. It is translated as CASSLVTGVLLLETQYF. The full variable domain, rest sourced from reference TRBV5-1 and TRBJ2-5, is KAGVTQTPRYLIKTRGQQVTLSCSPISGHRSVSWYQQTPGQGLQFLFEYFSETQRNKGNFPGRFSGRQFSNSRSEMNVSTLELGDSALYLCASSLVTGVLLLETQYFGPGTRLLVL.

The chain employs TRBV5-4 and TRBJ2-1, with D maybe TRBD2 (6 bases). Germline-derived CDR1 and CDR2 are SGHNT and YYREEE (reference sequence). V lost 3 bases, J lost 4 bases, and 14 bases lay in between. This CDR3 has 15 residues. CDR3 amino acids: CASSWDSGQYNEQFF. CDR3 in DNA: TGTGCCAGCAGCTGGGATAGCGGTCAATACAATGAGCAGTTCTTC.

The CDR3 nucleotides read TGTGCCAGCAGCCCAGGGGCGAGCAATTCACCCCTCCACTTT. Translating gives CASSPGASNSPLHF. The chain uses TRBV11-3 and TRBJ1-6; D may be TRBD1 (6 bases). The germline V and J ends were trimmed by 5 bases and 7 bases, with 12 bases remaining between them. Germline CDR1 is SGHNT and CDR2 is YENEEA. The CDR3 is 14 residues long.

V is TRBV29-1 and J is TRBJ1-1; perhaps TRBD1 as D (6 bases). Per germline, CDR1 SQVTM and CDR2 ANQGSEA. With 6 bases removed from V and 6 bases from J, the gap between germline ends came to 20 bases. The length of the CDR3 is 14 residues. CDR3 loop: CSVLRDNSSPEAFF. The CDR3 DNA sequence: TGCAGCGTGCTCCGGGACAATAGTAGCCCTGAAGCTTTCTTT.

The gene calls are TRBV28 and TRBJ1-4; D is possibly TRBD1 (6 bases). This CDR3 has 13 amino acids. Trimming removed 4 bases from V and 8 bases from J, with 11 bases in between. Germline CDR1 is MDHEN and CDR2 is SYDVKM. The CDR3 DNA reads TGTGCCAGCAGTTCAGGGGTCCGAGAAAAACTGTTTTTT. It is translated as CASSSGVREKLFF.

The chain links TRBV6-1 to TRBJ2-5; weak D call: TRBD2 (6 bases). The CDR3 runs to 15 residues. V was cut by 5 bases and J by 3 bases, with 16 bases left in between. Germline loops: CDR1 MNHNS, CDR2 SASEGT. In DNA, the CDR3 is TGTGCCAGCAGTCTAACCGGGACTGATAAAGAGACCCAGTACTTC. Translating it yields CASSLTGTDKETQYF.

CDR3 residues: CASSVSLAADTQYF. CDR3 DNA sequence: TGCGCCAGCAGTGTCTCTCTAGCGGCAGATACGCAGTATTTT. The rearrangement joins TRBV5-1 to TRBJ2-3, with 7 bases that match TRBD2. After removal of 5 bases from V and 4 bases from J, the junction contained 7 bases not matched to a gene. Germline V gene sequence: CDR1 SGHRS, CDR2 YFSETQ. The CDR3 runs 14 residues.

The chain carries TRBV18 and TRBJ2-3; D uncertain. V lost 3 bases to trimming and J lost 2 bases, with 9 bases between them. CDR3 size: 14 residues. CDR1 and CDR2 from the germline V gene are KGHSH and LQKENI. Here the CDR3 reads CASSPSPTTDTQYF. Written as DNA, the CDR3 is TGTGCCAGCTCACCGAGCCCTACCACAGATACGCAGTATTTT.

This clone was counted a single time. The V call is TRBV5-8, the J call TRBJ1-1; a weak D match, TRBD1 (5 bases). Germline lookup yields CDR1 SGHTS and CDR2 YDEGEE. V was trimmed by 1 base and J by 12 bases, leaving 19 bases between them. CDR3 length equals 14 residues. CDR3 bases: TGTGCCAGCAGCTTGTCCAGGGCGGTCCTATGGCCTTTCTTT. Translating gives CASSLSRAVLWPFF.

This chain joins TRBV10-3 and TRBJ1-5; D call uncertain. The CDR3 loop spans 13 amino acids. Germline CDR1 reads ENHRY; CDR2 reads SYGVKD. V was shortened by 4 bases and J by 4 bases, with 8 bases between the two germline ends. The DNA of the CDR3 is TGTGCCATCAGTGTTGGAGGGAATCAGCCCCAGCATTTT. It is translated as CAISVGGNQPQHF.